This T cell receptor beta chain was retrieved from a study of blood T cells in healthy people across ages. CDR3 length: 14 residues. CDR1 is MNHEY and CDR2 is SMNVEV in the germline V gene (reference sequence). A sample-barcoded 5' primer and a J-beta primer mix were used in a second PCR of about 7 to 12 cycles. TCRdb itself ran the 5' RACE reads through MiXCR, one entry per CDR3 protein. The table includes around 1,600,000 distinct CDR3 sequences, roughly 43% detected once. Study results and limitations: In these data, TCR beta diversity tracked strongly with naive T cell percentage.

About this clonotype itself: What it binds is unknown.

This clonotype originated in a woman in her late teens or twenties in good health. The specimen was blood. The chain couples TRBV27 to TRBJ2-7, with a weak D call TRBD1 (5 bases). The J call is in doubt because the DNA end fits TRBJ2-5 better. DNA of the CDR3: TGTGCCAGCAGTTTATTCAGGGCTCAAGAGACCCAGTACTTC. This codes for CASSLFRAQETQYF.